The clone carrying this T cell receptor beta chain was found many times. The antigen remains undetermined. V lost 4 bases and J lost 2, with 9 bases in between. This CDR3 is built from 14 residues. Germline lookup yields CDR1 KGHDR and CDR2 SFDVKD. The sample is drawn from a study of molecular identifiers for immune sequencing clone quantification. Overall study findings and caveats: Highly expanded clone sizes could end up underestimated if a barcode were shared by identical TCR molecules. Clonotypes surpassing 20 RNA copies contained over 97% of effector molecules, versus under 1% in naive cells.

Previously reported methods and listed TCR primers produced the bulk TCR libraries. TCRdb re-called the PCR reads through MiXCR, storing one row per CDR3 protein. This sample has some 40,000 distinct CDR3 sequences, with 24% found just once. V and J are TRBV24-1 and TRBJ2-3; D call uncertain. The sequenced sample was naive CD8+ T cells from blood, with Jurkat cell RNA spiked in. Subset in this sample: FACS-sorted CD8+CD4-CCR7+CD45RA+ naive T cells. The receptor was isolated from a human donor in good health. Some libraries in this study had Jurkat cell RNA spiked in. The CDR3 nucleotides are TGTGCCACCAGTGAAAACGGACCCACAGATACGCAGTATTTT. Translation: CATSENGPTDTQYF.